The following is a TCR beta chain sequence with its context. The antigen remains undetermined. The CDR3 spans 15 residues. Germline V gives CDR1 SGHDT, CDR2 YYEEEE. The V gene lost 4 bases and the J gene lost 8 bases, with 18 bases spanning the gap. The data stem from a study of T cell responses to AZD1222 COVID-19 vaccine. About the research overall: Analysis merged second doses at about 4 or about 12 weeks.

The table came from immunoSEQ multiplex PCR; TCRdb's copy has only in-frame clones and leaves some out. The data hold about 150,000 clones, with 90% to 95% observed a single time. Findings of the study overall: The peak T cell response came first, and repertoires were sampled only after it.

The receptor's source is an adult in good health. Sample: peripheral blood, taken on day 0 of AZD1222 vaccination. The chain couples TRBV5-6 to TRBJ1-4; D is perhaps TRBD1 (5 bases). The CDR3 DNA sequence: TGTGCCAGCAGCCGCTACTGGGACGATTCCGAAAAACTGTTTTTT. Protein: CASSRYWDDSEKLFF.